The clone carrying this T cell receptor (beta chain) was picked up a small number of times. No antigen is known for it. The sample belongs to a study of identical twins. MiXCR, run by TCRdb on the 5' RACE reads, gives a single entry per CDR3 protein. The sample includes 350,000 to 600,000 distinct CDR3 sequences, 13% to 15% seen only once; the top ten take about 0.52%. Broader study findings: A partial confounding effect on zero-insertion analyses could come from invariant MAIT and iNKT cells. Researchers reported weaker excess twin sharing in beta out-of-frame sequences.

This CDR3 region has 16 residues. With V trimmed by 0 bases and J by 4 bases, 7 bases remained unmatched. CDR1 and CDR2 (germline): MNHEY, SMNVEV (reference sequence). These sequences were also reported in another study, on yellow fever vaccine responses in identical twins.

The sequence came from a woman aged 18-30 years in good health. The sequencing sample was made of CD4+ T cells sorted from blood. V is TRBV27 and J is TRBJ2-3; 7 bases map to TRBD2. The CDR3 DNA sequence: TGTGCCAGCAGTTTATCCGCGGGAGTAGATCCAGATACGCAGTATTTT. It translates to CASSLSAGVDPDTQYF.